What follows are 19 T cell receptor beta chains derived from one specimen sequenced in a study of human T cells and chemical hapten exposure. From the RACE reads, TCRdb called clonotypes with MiXCR, one entry per CDR3 protein. The table shows around 31,000 distinct CDR3 sequences, with 6.5% to 9% occurring only once. Stated time point: healthy volunteer bleed at 2 weeks. It was unfractionated whole blood from which total RNA was extracted. The material sequenced was whole blood. The receptor source for this set is a human donor in good health. Some clones in this sample may be carry-over from other donors' samples.

This clonotype was detected ten times or more. This chain's CDR3 is CSVGDRVITDTQYF. The CDR3 DNA reads as TGCAGCGTTGGGGACAGGGTAATCACAGATACGCAGTATTTT. The chain is built from TRBV29-1 and TRBJ2-3, with 9 positions matching TRBD1. Per germline, CDR1 SQVTM and CDR2 ANQGSEA. The CDR3 sequence is 14 residues long. The V segment lost 4 bases and the J segment 2 bases; nucleotides outside the gene matches: 4.

This clonotype has only a few counts. The chain is built from TRBV15 and TRBJ2-1; perhaps TRBD2 as D (6 bases). The V gene lost 9 bases and the J gene lost 4 bases, with 7 bases spanning the gap. CDR3 size: 11 residues. Germline CDR1 and CDR2: LNHNV and YYDKDF (reference sequence). CDR3 nucleotides: TGTGCCACTCGGGGGTACAATGAGCAGTTCTTC. Translation gives CATRGYNEQFF.

This clonotype was seen ten or more times. The V call is TRBV5-6, the J call TRBJ1-2; 9 bases are a match to TRBD1. Germline V lookup: CDR1 SGHDT, CDR2 YYEEEE. Trimming removed 3 bases from V and 10 bases from J; junction bases left unmatched: 7. This CDR3 has 13 amino acids. This CDR3 reads CASSWFGQGNYTF. CDR3 coding DNA: TGTGCCAGCAGCTGGTTTGGACAGGGGAACTACACCTTC.

The table lists this clonotype with many counts. The chain combines TRBV5-1 with TRBJ2-5; 8 bases match TRBD1. Germline V CDR1 and CDR2: SGHRS, YFSETQ. CDR3 size: 15 residues. Losses at the gene ends were 0 bases for V and 5 bases for J; bases not matched to a gene: 6. In DNA, the CDR3 is TGCGCCAGCAGCTTGGCTGGACAGGGCTCTGAGACCCAGTACTTC. Translation gives CASSLAGQGSETQYF.

The rearrangement links TRBV2 to TRBJ2-4; either TRBD1 or TRBD2 may supply D (5 bases each). V lost 5 bases, J lost 5 bases, and 19 bases lay in between. This CDR3 contains 16 residues. Germline V gene lookup returns CDR1 SNHLY and CDR2 FYNNEI. In nucleotides, the CDR3 is TGTGCCAGCAGTCGGGACGGACCGAGGGGCGAAAACATTCAGTACTTC. Protein: CASSRDGPRGENIQYF.

Ten or more counts support this clonotype. This chain joins TRBV28 and TRBJ1-5; 7 nucleotides match TRBD1. V shed 11 bases and J 6 bases; nucleotides not matched to a gene: 7. Per germline, CDR1 MDHEN and CDR2 SYDVKM. The CDR3 consists of 12 residues. The CDR3 nucleotides read TGTGCCGGCAAGACAGGGACTCAGCCCCAGCATTTT. Translation gives CAGKTGTQPQHF.

The chain employs TRBV21-1 and TRBJ2-7; TRBD2 is taken as the D call from the table, unchecked against the DNA. TRBV21-1 counts as a pseudogene. This CDR3 comprises 17 residues. The DNA for the CDR3 is TGTGCCAGCAGCAAAACCCAGACTAGCGGGAGAAGGTACGAGCAGTACTTC. It yields the protein CASSKTQTSGRRYEQYF.

This clonotype was counted between two and nine times. The chain couples TRBV29-1 to TRBJ1-3; 7 bases agree with TRBD1. CDR1 and CDR2 (germline): SQVTM, ANQGSEA. Trimming cost V 5 bases and J 2 bases; bases outside gene matches: 6. CDR3 length equals 14 residues. Here the CDR3 reads CSVLDRVAGNTIYF. The CDR3, as DNA: TGCAGCGTTCTCGACAGGGTCGCTGGAAACACCATATATTTT. Using reference TRBV29-1 and TRBJ1-3 for the parts outside the CDR3, the full variable domain is SAVISQKPSRDICQRGTSLTIQCQVDSQVTMMFWYRQQPGQSLTLIATANQGSEATYESGFVIDKFPISRPNLTFSTLTVSNMSPEDSSIYLCSVLDRVAGNTIYFGEGSWLTVV.

This clonotype was detected many times. The chain combines TRBV29-1 with TRBJ1-2, with D perhaps matching TRBD1 (5 bases). Trimming pared 4 bases from V and 8 bases from J, leaving 20 bases between. The CDR3 extends over 14 amino acids. Germline V gives CDR1 SQVTM, CDR2 ANQGSEA. CDR3 protein: CSVGHQGFRLGYTF. In nucleotides, the CDR3 is TGCAGCGTTGGGCATCAGGGTTTTCGGCTCGGCTACACCTTC.

This clonotype was seen repeatedly, ten times or more. The chain carries TRBV2 and TRBJ2-4; no firm D call. V lost 3 bases, J lost 9 bases, and 9 bases lay in between. Germline V gene sequence: CDR1 SNHLY, CDR2 FYNNEI. This CDR3 contains 12 residues. The CDR3 spells CASSDSESIQYF. CDR3 DNA sequence: TGTGCCAGCAGTGATTCGGAAAGCATTCAGTACTTC. The full variable domain, rest sourced from reference TRBV2 and TRBJ2-4, is EPEVTQTPSHQVTQMGQEVILRCVPISNHLYFYWYRQILGQKVEFLVSFYNNEISEKSEIFDDQFSVERPDGSNFTLKIRSTKLEDSAMYFCASSDSESIQYFGAGTRLSVL.

This clonotype showed up just a few times. CDR3 nucleotide sequence: TGTGCCAGCAGGGAAATTCCGGGACAGGGAAAAACTGAAGCTTTCTTT. Protein: CASREIPGQGKTEAFF. This rearrangement joins TRBV6-5 to TRBJ1-1; 9 bases fit TRBD1. V lost 6 bases, J lost 5 bases, and 13 bases stayed unmatched. This CDR3 region has 16 residues. Germline loops: CDR1 MNHEY, CDR2 SVGAGI.

The chain combines TRBV20-1 with TRBJ2-1; D is possibly TRBD2 (6 bases). Trimming left V 4 bases short and J 0 bases short, with 16 bases between. CDR1 and CDR2 from the germline V gene are DFQATT and SNEGSKA (reference sequence). The CDR3 has 16 amino acids. Here the CDR3 reads CSANPKRLVSYNEQFF. Written as DNA, the CDR3 is TGCAGTGCTAATCCTAAGAGACTAGTCTCCTACAATGAGCAGTTCTTC.

This clonotype was found many times. V usage is TRBV10-2 and J usage is TRBJ2-5; D not resolved. This CDR3 has 12 residues. Germline assignment: CDR1 WSHSY and CDR2 SAAADI. Trimming took 2 bases from V and 9 from J, leaving 10 bases between them. The CDR3 DNA reads TGCGCCAGCAGTGAGCCACAGACACCCCAGTACTTC. It translates to CASSEPQTPQYF.

The V call is TRBV25-1, the J call TRBJ1-1; D not certain. With 8 bases removed from V and 5 bases from J, the gap between germline ends came to 9 bases. Germline V gene lookup returns CDR1 MGHDK and CDR2 SYGVNS. This CDR3 contains 11 residues. The CDR3 bases are TGTGCCAGCGGGGTTTCGACTGAAGCTTTCTTT. This encodes CASGVSTEAFF.

V is TRBV7-9 and J is TRBJ2-2; tentatively, D is TRBD1 (6 bases). The ends were cut back, 6 bases at V and 5 bases at J, with 19 bases in the middle. The CDR3 has 16 amino acids. Germline V gene lookup returns CDR1 SEHNR and CDR2 FQNEAQ (reference sequence). DNA of the CDR3: TGTGCCAGCAGTCGCCTCACCACAGGGAAGACCGGGGAGCTGTTTTTT. The encoded protein is CASSRLTTGKTGELFF. The full variable domain, its missing parts supplied by reference TRBV7-9 and TRBJ2-2, is DTGVSQNPRHKITKRGQNVTFRCDPISEHNRLYWYRQTLGQGPEFLTYFQNEAQLEKSRLLSDRFSAERPKGSFSTLEIQRTEQGDSAMYLCASSRLTTGKTGELFFGEGSRLTVL.

The genes are TRBV7-2 and TRBJ1-4, with 7 nucleotides matching TRBD1. The CDR3 covers 15 residues. Per the germline V gene, CDR1 is SGHTA and CDR2 is FQGNSA. V lost 6 bases and J lost 3; bases outside the gene matches: 7. The chain's CDR3 is CASRPTGAANEKLFF. In nucleotides, the CDR3 is TGTGCCAGCAGGCCTACAGGGGCCGCTAATGAAAAACTGTTTTTT.

This clonotype was detected a few times. V and J are TRBV25-1 and TRBJ1-1; 7 bases align to TRBD1. In germline, CDR1 is MGHDK, CDR2 SYGVNS. The junction had 6 bases not matched to a gene; V was cut back by 5 bases and J by 6 bases. This CDR3 spans 13 amino acids. The CDR3 loop reads CASSYTGESEAFF. CDR3 bases: TGTGCCAGCAGTTATACAGGGGAGTCTGAAGCTTTCTTT.

V is TRBV5-4 and J is TRBJ1-2, with unresolved D. Trimming shortened V by 0 bases and J by 6 bases, and 12 bases separated the two germline ends. Germline CDR1 and CDR2: SGHNT and YYREEE (reference sequence). This CDR3 comprises 14 residues. As DNA, the CDR3 is TGTGCCAGCAGCTTGGCCGGTAGCCGCCATGGCTACACCTTC. It is translated as CASSLAGSRHGYTF.

At least ten counts were recorded for this clonotype. V and J are TRBV12-3 or TRBV12-4 and TRBJ1-5; no clear D. V shed 9 bases and J shed 4 bases, with 16 bases lying between them. CDR3 length: 14 amino acids. The chain's CDR3 is CARLVGIINQPQHF. The DNA of the CDR3 is TGTGCCAGGCTGGTGGGGATAATAAATCAGCCCCAGCATTTT.